The 32 T cell receptor beta chains below come from one sample, sequenced in a study of cytomegalovirus exposure and HLA in healthy donors. The study ran its PCR with 60 Vbeta and 13 Jbeta primers. Some clones are missing from TCRdb's copy, which holds only in-frame ones; the method was immunoSEQ multiplex PCR. This sample has approximately 130,000 clones; just over 70% occur once, and the top ten carry about 2.6%. The sequencing sample was made of PBMCs. The receptors come from a woman aged 55-69 years in good health and CMV-seropositive.

The chain joins TRBV9 to TRBJ1-2; D may be TRBD1 (5 bases). The CDR3 sequence is 16 residues long. Per the germline V gene, CDR1 is SGDLS and CDR2 is YYNGEE. V lost 0 bases, J lost 2 bases, and 14 bases lay in between. CDR3 coding DNA: TGTGCCAGCAGCGTAGGAGGACATGCCCCAAACTATGGCTACACCTTC. Translated: CASSVGGHAPNYGYTF.

The chain employs TRBV7-8 and TRBJ2-3, with D perhaps TRBD2 (6 bases). CDR1 SGHVS and CDR2 FQNEAQ come from the germline V gene. Trimming pared 5 bases from V and 0 bases from J, leaving 24 bases between. The CDR3 extends over 19 amino acids. The CDR3 sequence: CASSTPRGLAGRSTDTQYF. DNA of the CDR3: TGTGCCAGCAGCACACCCCGTGGGTTGGCAGGGAGGAGCACAGATACGCAGTATTTT.

This clone showed up just a few times. This chain uses TRBV7-3 with TRBJ1-5; D unresolved. Germline V gene data show CDR1 as SGHTA and CDR2 as FQGTGA. Trimming cost V 5 bases and J 2 bases, with 13 bases left between them. The CDR3 length is 15 residues. DNA for the CDR3: TGTGCCAGCAGCCCCCGGGGATTCGGCAATCAGCCCCAGCATTTT. Its translation: CASSPRGFGNQPQHF. The variable domain in full, with the rest retrieved from reference TRBV7-3 and TRBJ1-5, is GAGVSQTPSNKVTEKGKYVELRCDPISGHTALYWYRQSLGQGPEFLIYFQGTGAADDSGLPNDRFFAVRPEGSVSTLKIQRTERGDSAVYLCASSPRGFGNQPQHFGDGTRLSIL.

This clone came up once. The chain's CDR3 is CASKGAGNTIYF. CDR3 coding DNA: TGTGCCAGCAAAGGGGCTGGAAACACCATATATTTT. The chain links TRBV6-6 to TRBJ1-3; perhaps TRBD1 as D (5 bases). Germline V gene data show CDR1 as MNHNY and CDR2 as SVGAGI (reference sequence). V lost 7 bases to trimming and J lost 2 bases, with 6 bases between them. This CDR3 has 12 amino acids.

The chain recombines TRBV25-1 with TRBJ2-7, with D perhaps matching TRBD1 (5 bases). CDR1 is MGHDK, CDR2 SYGVNS, per germline. CDR3 length: 14 amino acids. Trimming pared 2 bases from V and 0 bases from J, leaving 8 bases between. The CDR3 sequence is CASSEQGFSYEQYF. The CDR3, as DNA: TGTGCCAGCAGTGAACAGGGCTTCTCCTACGAGCAGTACTTC.

V gene TRBV19 combines with J gene TRBJ1-2; possibly TRBD1 for D (5 bases). The V gene lost 5 bases and the J gene lost 2 bases, with 12 bases spanning the gap. Looked up from germline, CDR1 is LNHDA and CDR2 is SQIVND (reference sequence). The CDR3 spans 14 residues. CDR3 DNA: TGTGCCAGTAGTCCCTTGACAGTCAACTATGGCTACACCTTC. Encoded protein: CASSPLTVNYGYTF. Full variable domain (outside the CDR3, taken from reference TRBV19 and TRBJ1-2): DGGITQSPKYLFRKEGQNVTLSCEQNLNHDAMYWYRQDPGQGLRLIYYSQIVNDFQKGDIAEGYSVSREKKESFPLTVTSAQKNPTAFYLCASSPLTVNYGYTFGSGTRLTVV.

J is TRBJ1-2 and V is TRBV6-5; D perhaps matches TRBD1 (5 bases). Germline-derived CDR1 and CDR2 are MNHEY and SVGAGI. The CDR3 totals 13 residues. V was trimmed by 0 bases and J by 4 bases, leaving 6 bases between them. CDR3 amino acids: CASSYSGAYGYTF. The CDR3 DNA is TGTGCCAGCAGTTACTCAGGGGCCTATGGCTACACCTTC.

The V and J genes are TRBV5-4 and TRBJ1-1, with D possibly TRBD1 on 6 matching bases. Germline V gene lookup returns CDR1 SGHNT and CDR2 YYREEE (reference sequence). The V and J ends lost 0 bases and 10 bases respectively, with 13 bases between them. There are 13 residues in the CDR3. As DNA, the CDR3 is TGTGCCAGCAGCTTGGGTGGTACAGGGAGAGCTTTCTTT. It specifies CASSLGGTGRAFF.

The chain links TRBV5-1 to TRBJ2-2, with a weak D call TRBD2 (5 bases). V shed 2 bases and J shed 1 base, with 9 bases lying between them. The germline V gene has CDR1 SGHRS and CDR2 YFSETQ. CDR3 size: 15 residues. CDR3 region: CASSFAGLNTGELFF. DNA of the CDR3: TGCGCCAGCAGCTTTGCAGGACTGAACACCGGGGAGCTGTTTTTT.

The chain joins TRBV5-1 to TRBJ2-5; 14 bases align to TRBD2. From germline, CDR1 is SGHRS and CDR2 YFSETQ. Trimming removed 6 bases from V and 5 bases from J; junction bases left unmatched: 9. CDR3 length equals 16 residues. The CDR3, as DNA: TGCGCCAGCAACACGGGACTAGCGGGGGATAGGGAGACCCAGTACTTC. Translation gives CASNTGLAGDRETQYF.

This chain links TRBV27 with TRBJ1-4; D perhaps matches TRBD1 (6 bases). V lost 3 bases to trimming and J lost 7 bases, with 18 bases between them. Germline V gene sequence: CDR1 MNHEY, CDR2 SMNVEV (reference sequence). The CDR3 consists of 16 residues. In DNA, the CDR3 is TGTGCCAGCAGTTTTTTGATGGAACAGGGAGTTGAAAAACTGTTTTTT. Translating gives CASSFLMEQGVEKLFF.

The J gene is TRBJ2-5, the V gene TRBV13; 10 nucleotides line up with TRBD2. V lost 5 bases and J lost 0; bases outside the gene matches: 3. This CDR3 is built from 15 residues. Looked up from germline, CDR1 is PRHDT and CDR2 is FYEKMQ (reference sequence). CDR3 nucleotide sequence: TGTGCCAGCAGCGATAGCGGGGGGAACCAAGAGACCCAGTACTTC. This translates into CASSDSGGNQETQYF.

V usage is TRBV6-5 and J usage is TRBJ2-2; D is unclear. Per the germline V gene, CDR1 is MNHEY and CDR2 is SVGAGI. The CDR3 has 14 residues. The V gene lost 0 bases and the J gene lost 4 bases, with 6 bases spanning the gap. The CDR3 sequence is CASSYSTGTGELFF. The CDR3 DNA is TGTGCCAGCAGTTACTCTACCGGCACCGGGGAGCTGTTTTTT.

This chain uses TRBV19 with TRBJ1-2; TRBD1 is a possible D gene (6 bases). This CDR3 region has 13 residues. The V end was cut by 2 bases, the J end by 4 bases, with 8 bases between. The germline V gene encodes CDR1 LNHDA and CDR2 SQIVND (reference sequence). The CDR3 loop reads CASSITGTYGYTF. The CDR3 nucleotides are TGTGCCAGTAGTATAACAGGGACCTATGGCTACACCTTC.

The V call is TRBV9, the J call TRBJ2-3, with D perhaps matching TRBD1 (6 bases). CDR3 length equals 17 residues. The germline V gene has CDR1 SGDLS and CDR2 YYNGEE. V lost 4 bases, J lost 4 bases, and 22 bases lay in between. This chain's CDR3 is CASSKRRQVTIADTQYF. As DNA, the CDR3 is TGTGCCAGCAGCAAACGACGACAGGTTACAATCGCAGATACGCAGTATTTT.

The chain combines TRBV6-6 with TRBJ1-4; no reliable D call. The V gene's germline CDR1 is MNHNY and CDR2 SVGAGI (reference sequence). The CDR3 sequence is 12 residues long. Trimming pared 5 bases from V and 4 bases from J, leaving 5 bases between. CDR3: CASSQYNEKLFF. The CDR3 coding sequence is TGTGCCAGCAGTCAGTATAATGAAAAACTGTTTTTT.

This chain connects TRBV28 to TRBJ1-1; 7 positions match TRBD1. J was trimmed by 7 bases and V by 7 bases; bases with no gene match: 15. Germline loops: CDR1 MDHEN, CDR2 SYDVKM. The CDR3 sequence is 15 residues long. The CDR3 region is CASTSGTAIPLEAFF. In DNA, the CDR3 is TGTGCCAGCACTTCCGGGACAGCGATTCCTCTTGAAGCTTTCTTT.

The chain joins TRBV5-1 to TRBJ2-1; 9 bases fit TRBD1. The CDR3 is made up of 13 amino acids. Germline V gives CDR1 SGHRS, CDR2 YFSETQ. V shed 5 bases and J 8 bases; nucleotides not matched to a gene: 5. The CDR3 protein is CASRGTGYYEQFF. The CDR3 DNA sequence: TGCGCCAGCAGGGGGACAGGGTACTATGAGCAGTTCTTC.

The V call is TRBV19, the J call TRBJ2-3, with a tentative D call TRBD1 (6 bases). Germline V gives CDR1 LNHDA, CDR2 SQIVND (reference sequence). CDR3 length equals 14 residues. Deletions cut 7 bases from V and 1 base from J, with 12 bases between. This CDR3 is CASKQQGGTDTQYF. The CDR3 nucleotides are TGTGCCAGTAAGCAACAGGGAGGCACAGATACGCAGTATTTT.

In this sample, this clone turned up a few times. This chain connects TRBV9 to TRBJ2-5, with 11 positions matching TRBD2. V was clipped by 2 bases and J by 1 base; unmatched bases: 4. CDR1 SGDLS and CDR2 YYNGEE come from the germline V gene. The CDR3 is made up of 16 amino acids. For the CDR3, the DNA is TGTGCCAGCAGCGTTAATAGCGGGGGGGCCCAAGAGACCCAGTACTTC. Translated: CASSVNSGGAQETQYF.

This chain links TRBV5-1 with TRBJ2-3; 10 nucleotides align to TRBD2. The CDR3 is made up of 16 amino acids. Germline V gene data show CDR1 as SGHRS and CDR2 as YFSETQ. V lost 0 bases to trimming and J lost 4 bases; unmatched junction nucleotides: 5. In DNA, the CDR3 is TGCGCCAGCAGCTTGGAGGGAGCGGGGGGGCCAGATACGCAGTATTTT. It is translated as CASSLEGAGGPDTQYF.

The V gene is TRBV10-3, the J gene TRBJ2-1; no clear D gene. This CDR3 has 15 amino acids. Germline V gives CDR1 ENHRY, CDR2 SYGVKD. The V end lost 3 bases, the J end lost 4 bases, and 13 bases lay between the germline ends. The CDR3 here is CAISELQETYNEQFF. Written as DNA, the CDR3 is TGTGCCATCAGTGAACTCCAGGAAACTTACAATGAGCAGTTCTTC.

J is TRBJ1-5 and V is TRBV10-2; TRBD1 matches 8 bases. CDR3 size: 17 residues. The junction had 11 bases not matched to a gene; V was cut back by 3 bases and J by 4 bases. Per germline, CDR1 WSHSY and CDR2 SAAADI. The CDR3 DNA reads as TGCGCCAGCAGTGACCCGCGCGGACAGGGTTTAAATCAGCCCCAGCATTTT. Encoded protein: CASSDPRGQGLNQPQHF.

The J gene is TRBJ2-6, the V gene TRBV2, with D maybe TRBD2 (6 bases). This CDR3 contains 16 residues. Germline V gene lookup returns CDR1 SNHLY and CDR2 FYNNEI. The V and J ends lost 4 bases and 2 bases respectively, with 12 bases between them. In nucleotides, the CDR3 is TGTGCCAGCAGTGCGGAGGGATTTGCTGGGGCCAACGTCCTGACTTTC. The encoded protein is CASSAEGFAGANVLTF.

The rearrangement joins TRBV7-8 to TRBJ1-6; 7 nucleotides match TRBD1. Germline lookup yields CDR1 SGHVS and CDR2 FQNEAQ. Unmatched junction bases numbered 11, after V lost 5 bases and J lost 4 bases. The CDR3 spans 17 residues. CDR3 amino acids: CASSPVGTGQYNSPLHF. Here the CDR3 DNA reads TGTGCCAGCAGCCCCGTAGGAACGGGACAGTATAATTCACCCCTCCACTTT.

The J gene is TRBJ1-2, the V gene TRBV15; perhaps TRBD1 as D (6 bases). Germline loops: CDR1 LNHNV, CDR2 YYDKDF (reference sequence). V was shortened by 1 base and J by 4 bases, with 13 bases between the two germline ends. This CDR3 spans 15 amino acids. Here the CDR3 DNA reads TGTGCCACCAGCAGAGGGGGCAGGGGCGGCTATGGCTACACCTTC. Translated: CATSRGGRGGYGYTF. The variable domain in full, with the rest retrieved from reference TRBV15 and TRBJ1-2, is DAMVIQNPRYQVTQFGKPVTLSCSQTLNHNVMYWYQQKSSQAPKLLFHYYDKDFNNEADTPDNFQSRRPNTSFCFLDIRSPGLGDTAMYLCATSRGGRGGYGYTFGSGTRLTVV.

The chain employs TRBV18 and TRBJ2-7; a weak D match, TRBD1 (6 bases). CDR3 length: 13 amino acids. Per the germline V gene, CDR1 is KGHSH and CDR2 is LQKENI. V gave up 6 bases and J gave up 3 bases, with 12 bases separating them. The CDR3 spells CASSPGQLYEQYF. The CDR3 DNA follows: TGTGCCAGCTCCCCGGGACAACTCTACGAGCAGTACTTC. The full variable domain, rest sourced from reference TRBV18 and TRBJ2-7, is NAGVMQNPRHLVRRRGQEARLRCSPMKGHSHVYWYRQLPEEGLKFMVYLQKENIIDESGMPKERFSAEFPKEGPSILRIQQVVRGDSAAYFCASSPGQLYEQYFGPGTRLTVT.

The chain couples TRBV6-1 to TRBJ1-3; 7 bases are shared with TRBD1. This CDR3 is built from 16 residues. Germline CDR1 MNHNS, CDR2 SASEGT. The V and J ends lost 2 bases and 3 bases, in that order; junction bases with no gene match: 7. CDR3 coding DNA: TGTGCCAGCAGTGAAACCAGGGGGTTGAATGGAAACACCATATATTTT. Its protein product is CASSETRGLNGNTIYF.

The rearrangement uses TRBV7-9 and TRBJ1-1, with D possibly being TRBD1 (5 bases). Germline CDR1 is SEHNR and CDR2 is FQNEAQ (reference sequence). Trimming cost V 8 bases and J 0 bases, with 13 bases left between them. The CDR3 has 14 amino acids. The CDR3 coding sequence is TGTGCCAGCGGGCAGGGATATCTGAACACTGAAGCTTTCTTT. Its translation is CASGQGYLNTEAFF.

This clone appeared once. The V and J genes are TRBV19 and TRBJ2-2; 9 bases are shared with TRBD1. CDR1 and CDR2 from the germline V gene are LNHDA and SQIVND (reference sequence). This CDR3 comprises 16 residues. The V gene end was trimmed by 3 bases and the J gene end by 5 bases; junction bases not matched to a gene: 7. The CDR3, as DNA: TGTGCCAGTAGTATCCGGACAGGGGTAGGGACCGGGGAGCTGTTTTTT. Encoded protein: CASSIRTGVGTGELFF.

The rearrangement links TRBV6-5 to TRBJ2-1; D unclear. Between the trimmed V and J ends, which lost 5 bases and 2 bases, there was a span of 10 bases. CDR1 is MNHEY, CDR2 SVGAGI, per germline. CDR3 size: 14 residues. DNA of the CDR3: TGTGCCAGCAGTCGAGATCGTCCCTACAATGAGCAGTTCTTC. This encodes CASSRDRPYNEQFF.

The rearrangement uses TRBV10-1 and TRBJ2-3, with 11 bases fitting TRBD2. The CDR3 runs 17 residues. The junction had 9 bases not matched to a gene; V was cut back by 7 bases and J by 0 bases. CDR1 is WNHNN and CDR2 is SYGVQD in the germline V gene (reference sequence). The CDR3 here is CASTRGLAGGSTDTQYF. DNA of the CDR3: TGCGCCAGCACCCGGGGGCTAGCGGGGGGTAGCACAGATACGCAGTATTTT.